What follows are 27 T cell receptor beta chains derived from one specimen sequenced in a study of T-cell memory formation after mild COVID-19. TCRdb fed the 5' RACE reads into MiXCR, producing one record per CDR3 protein. This table has about 270,000 distinct CDR3 sequences, about a sixth appearing once. Material for sequencing was PBMCs or a T cell subset sorted from them (not recorded which). The source is a man between 18 and 35 years old who had mild COVID-19 (a few samples of this study predate the infection). Cell type and time point are not known.

This clonotype was counted ten times or more. The rearrangement joins TRBV5-6 to TRBJ2-3, with D unclear. Trimming left V 3 bases short and J 2 bases short, with 7 bases between. This CDR3 is 13 amino acids long. Germline CDR1 SGHDT, CDR2 YYEEEE. The CDR3 loop is CASSSTLTDTQYF. The DNA of the CDR3 is TGTGCCAGCAGCTCAACTCTCACAGATACGCAGTATTTT.

V is TRBV7-9 and J is TRBJ1-2; no firm D call. V was shortened by 6 bases and J by 7 bases, with 15 bases between the two germline ends. Looked up from germline, CDR1 is SEHNR and CDR2 is FQNEAQ (reference sequence). The CDR3 runs 13 residues. DNA for the CDR3: TGTGCCAGCAGTTACGCACTAAGTGGTGGCTACACCTTC. Protein: CASSYALSGGYTF.

This clonotype was recorded a few times. The V gene is TRBV18, the J gene TRBJ2-7; a possible D gene is TRBD2 (5 bases). CDR1 KGHSH and CDR2 LQKENI come from the germline V gene. Trimming removed 6 bases from V and 3 bases from J, with 12 bases in between. The CDR3 sequence is 13 residues long. Written as DNA, the CDR3 is TGTGCCAGCTCCCGTACGGGATACTACGAGCAGTACTTC. This sequence encodes CASSRTGYYEQYF. Filled out from reference TRBV18 and TRBJ2-7, the complete variable domain reads NAGVMQNPRHLVRRRGQEARLRCSPMKGHSHVYWYRQLPEEGLKFMVYLQKENIIDESGMPKERFSAEFPKEGPSILRIQQVVRGDSAAYFCASSRTGYYEQYFGPGTRLTVT.

The V gene is TRBV6-5, the J gene TRBJ2-7, with TRBD1 as a possible D gene (6 bases). The germline V gene encodes CDR1 MNHEY and CDR2 SVGAGI. V lost 5 bases to trimming and J lost 6 bases, with 14 bases between them. CDR3 length equals 13 residues. The CDR3 DNA reads TGTGCCAGCAGTGTTGAACTAGGGGGCGAGCAGTACTTC. Amino acid sequence: CASSVELGGEQYF.

This clonotype showed up just a few times. The CDR3 region has the DNA TGCGCCAGCAGCCAAGTAAGAAGGGCCGGAGTACGGCAGTACGTC. The encoded protein is CASSQVRRAGVRQYV. The J gene is TRBJ2-7, the V gene TRBV4-1, with D uncertain. V was clipped by 1 base and J by 9 bases, with 19 bases between them. The CDR3 covers 15 residues. Germline V gene data show CDR1 as MGHRA and CDR2 as YSYEKL.

CDR3 in amino acids: CASSLLTGGADTQYF. The CDR3 nucleotides are TGTGCCAGCAGCTTACTAACAGGGGGGGCAGATACGCAGTATTTT. The chain is built from TRBV11-2 and TRBJ2-3; the D gene is possibly TRBD1 (8 bases). From germline, CDR1 is SGHAT and CDR2 FQNNGV. V lost 2 bases and J lost 4, with 13 bases in between. The CDR3 runs to 15 residues.

There are a few counts of this clonotype. This chain uses TRBV7-2 with TRBJ1-2; no firm D call. V was shortened by 2 bases and J by 3 bases, with 4 bases between the two germline ends. Germline-derived CDR1 and CDR2 are SGHTA and FQGNSA. This CDR3 has 12 residues. The CDR3 protein is CASSLYDYGYTF. The DNA of the CDR3 is TGTGCCAGCAGCTTATATGACTATGGCTACACCTTC. The full variable domain, its missing parts supplied by reference TRBV7-2 and TRBJ1-2, is GAGVSQSPSNKVTEKGKDVELRCDPISGHTALYWYRQSLGQGLEFLIYFQGNSAPDKSGLPSDRFSAERTGGSVSTLTIQRTQQEDSAVYLCASSLYDYGYTFGSGTRLTVV.

The V gene is TRBV29-1, the J gene TRBJ1-2; 8 bases are shared with TRBD1. J was trimmed by 6 bases and V by 6 bases; bases with no gene match: 9. There are 13 residues in the CDR3. The V gene's germline CDR1 is SQVTM and CDR2 ANQGSEA. The CDR3 region has the DNA TGCAGCGTGACCGACAGGGGAGAGCATGGCTACACCTTC. This translates into CSVTDRGEHGYTF.

This clonotype was seen only a few times. This chain links TRBV10-3 with TRBJ2-7, with TRBD1 identical over 9 bases. V lost 10 bases to trimming and J lost 6 bases; unmatched junction nucleotides: 13. Germline CDR1 and CDR2: ENHRY and SYGVKD. This CDR3 has 14 residues. The CDR3 DNA is TGTGCCACTCGGGGGACAGGGCTGTCTGGCGAGCAGTACTTC. It encodes CATRGTGLSGEQYF.

This clonotype was found a few times. This chain links TRBV4-2 with TRBJ2-2; possibly TRBD1 for D (5 bases). This CDR3 region has 16 residues. CDR1 LGHNA and CDR2 YNFKEQ come from the germline V gene. V was pared by 0 bases and J by 6 bases, with 14 bases between. The CDR3 sequence: CASSQDEQGRAGELFF. In nucleotides, the CDR3 is TGTGCCAGCAGCCAAGATGAGCAGGGTCGAGCCGGGGAGCTGTTTTTT.

This clonotype was counted only a few times. This sequence joins TRBV7-2 and TRBJ2-6, with D unresolved. The CDR3 extends over 17 amino acids. Germline loops: CDR1 SGHTA, CDR2 FQGNSA. V lost 3 bases and J lost 0, with 12 bases in between. The CDR3 sequence is CASSFSVRSSGANVLTF. DNA for the CDR3: TGTGCCAGCAGCTTTTCAGTCCGAAGCTCTGGGGCCAACGTCCTGACTTTC.

The gene calls are TRBV20-1 and TRBJ2-3, with D possibly being TRBD1 (5 bases). Per germline, CDR1 DFQATT and CDR2 SNEGSKA (reference sequence). The ends were cut back, 3 bases at V and 4 bases at J, with 14 bases in the middle. CDR3 length: 14 residues. CDR3 in amino acids: CSASSEGASDTQYF. In DNA form, the CDR3 reads TGCAGTGCTAGCTCCGAAGGGGCTTCAGATACGCAGTATTTT.

The chain joins TRBV5-5 to TRBJ2-3, with a possible D match to TRBD2 (6 bases). Trimming took off 5 bases at V and 6 bases at J, with 16 bases between the two ends. CDR1 and CDR2 (germline): SGHKS, YYEKEE (reference sequence). The CDR3 spans 14 residues. In nucleotides, the CDR3 is TGTGCCAGCAGAGCCCTCTGGGAGGCGGATACGCAGTATTTT. This sequence encodes CASRALWEADTQYF.

This rearrangement joins TRBV6-8 to TRBJ2-7; D is perhaps TRBD1 (6 bases). Looked up from germline, CDR1 is MNHGY and CDR2 is SAAAGT. This CDR3 region has 16 residues. Deletions cut 5 bases from V and 0 bases from J, with 17 bases between. The CDR3 coding sequence is TGTGCCAGCAGTAGCCTGGACAGCCCTCACTCCTACGAGCAGTACGTC. Translated: CASSSLDSPHSYEQYV.

The V gene is TRBV6-5, the J gene TRBJ2-1; D is undetermined. V dropped 0 bases and J dropped 8 bases, with 8 bases sitting between them. Per the germline V gene, CDR1 is MNHEY and CDR2 is SVGAGI. The CDR3 is 13 residues long. CDR3 sequence reads: CASSYSVYDEQFF. The CDR3 region has the DNA TGTGCCAGCAGTTACTCTGTGTACGATGAGCAGTTCTTC.

This clonotype has a handful of counts. V is TRBV7-9 and J is TRBJ2-3; D is possibly TRBD2 (5 bases). Germline CDR1 SEHNR, CDR2 FQNEAQ (reference sequence). Trimming shortened V by 3 bases and J by 0 bases, and 7 bases separated the two germline ends. This CDR3 has 14 amino acids. CDR3: CASSFERSTDTQYF. The CDR3 nucleotides read TGTGCCAGCAGCTTTGAGCGGAGCACAGATACGCAGTATTTT.

This clonotype was detected a few times. The rearrangement uses TRBV7-2 and TRBJ2-5; 7 positions match TRBD2. The CDR3 contains 16 residues. V trimming: 5 bases; J trimming: 5 bases; junction bases outside the gene matches: 14. Germline V gene sequence: CDR1 SGHTA, CDR2 FQGNSA. Here the CDR3 reads CASSLDWAGVRETQYF. DNA for the CDR3: TGTGCCAGCAGCCTAGACTGGGCGGGGGTTCGGGAGACCCAGTACTTC.

This clonotype was seen a single time. As DNA, the CDR3 is TGTGCCATCAGTGATACGCTAACCCTTAGCTCCTACGAGCAGTACTTC. Translating gives CAISDTLTLSSYEQYF. This chain connects TRBV10-3 to TRBJ2-7; the D is unclear. This CDR3 comprises 16 residues. Trimming pared 3 bases from V and 0 bases from J, leaving 15 bases between. Germline CDR1 is ENHRY and CDR2 is SYGVKD.

This clonotype appeared many times. The chain joins TRBV12-3 or TRBV12-4 to TRBJ2-1, with D possibly matching TRBD2 (5 bases). CDR3 size: 15 residues. V was pared by 6 bases and J by 1 base, with 13 bases between. The CDR3 here is CASSFRGSSYNEQFF. As DNA, the CDR3 is TGTGCCAGCAGCTTCCGGGGATCATCCTACAATGAGCAGTTCTTC.

This clonotype was seen ten or more times. The chain uses TRBV20-1 and TRBJ2-3; TRBD2 is a possible D gene (6 bases). V dropped 1 base and J dropped 0 bases, with 20 bases sitting between them. Germline V CDR1 and CDR2: DFQATT, SNEGSKA (reference sequence). CDR3 length: 18 residues. The DNA for the CDR3 is TGCAGTGCTAGAGTCCTACCGGGACTCCCCTCGAGCACAGATACGCAGTATTTT. As protein: CSARVLPGLPSSTDTQYF.

The gene calls are TRBV6-5 and TRBJ2-3, with D tentatively TRBD1 (6 bases). The CDR3 totals 14 residues. Germline values: CDR1 MNHEY, CDR2 SVGAGI. V lost 5 bases to trimming and J lost 2 bases, with 11 bases between them. This CDR3 is CASSRQADTDTQYF. The CDR3 DNA sequence: TGTGCCAGCAGTAGACAGGCAGACACAGATACGCAGTATTTT.

This clonotype was found a few times. The rearrangement joins TRBV11-2 to TRBJ1-1; 9 bases match TRBD1. CDR1 is SGHAT and CDR2 is FQNNGV in the germline V gene. CDR3 length equals 14 residues. J gave up 8 bases and V 1 base, and 5 bases lay outside the gene matches. CDR3 in DNA: TGTGCCAGCAGCTTAGTGGGACAGGGTGTCGAAGCTTTCTTT. Residues: CASSLVGQGVEAFF.

The J gene is TRBJ1-5, the V gene TRBV6-6; 8 nucleotides match TRBD1. V lost 2 bases and J lost 4; bases outside the gene matches: 10. This CDR3 has 17 amino acids. CDR1 is MNHNY and CDR2 is SVGAGI in the germline V gene (reference sequence). In nucleotides, the CDR3 is TGTGCCAGCAGTTACGCCACCCGGACAGGGCTGAATCAGCCCCAGCATTTT. Translated, it gives CASSYATRTGLNQPQHF.

Ten or more counts support this clonotype. This chain uses TRBV7-3 with TRBJ1-1, with unresolved D. Germline V gives CDR1 SGHTA, CDR2 FQGTGA. Trimming stripped 7 bases from V and 6 bases from J, with 12 bases between. The length of the CDR3 is 12 residues. The DNA of the CDR3 is TGTGCCAGCAAAGGTCGGTACTCTGAAGCTTTCTTT. Translated, it gives CASKGRYSEAFF.

CDR3: CASSRPGQVFVYTF. The CDR3 coding sequence is TGTGCCAGCAGCCGCCCGGGACAGGTCTTCGTCTACACCTTC. The chain couples TRBV5-8 to TRBJ1-2, with 8 bases lining up with TRBD1. Trimming took 4 bases from V and 10 from J; bases not matched to a gene: 12. This CDR3 comprises 14 residues. Germline V lookup: CDR1 SGHTS, CDR2 YDEGEE.

The V call is TRBV25-1, the J call TRBJ2-7; D is perhaps TRBD2 (6 bases). The germline V gene encodes CDR1 MGHDK and CDR2 SYGVNS. V was clipped by 1 base and J by 1 base, with 8 bases between them. The CDR3 sequence is 14 residues long. This CDR3 is CASSEWGESYEQYF. The CDR3 bases are TGTGCCAGCAGTGAATGGGGGGAATCCTACGAGCAGTACTTC.

This chain connects TRBV6-5 to TRBJ1-4, with TRBD1 identical over 9 bases. Losses at the gene ends were 2 bases for V and 6 bases for J; bases not matched to a gene: 4. CDR1 MNHEY and CDR2 SVGAGI come from the germline V gene. The CDR3 runs to 15 residues. CDR3 region: CASSYRTGVDEKLFF. In DNA form, the CDR3 reads TGTGCCAGCAGTTACCGGACAGGGGTAGATGAAAAACTGTTTTTT.